The rows below give T cell receptor beta chains drawn from one sample of a study of T cells in Graves' hyperthyroidism and ophthalmopathy. TCRdb reanalysed the multiplex PCR reads using MiXCR and keeps one entry per CDR3 protein. This sample carries 480,000 or so distinct CDR3 sequences, about an eighth of them seen once, and the ten largest clones take about 17%. The source material was blood. Every receptor here comes from a woman aged 18-35 years with Graves' hyperthyroidism. Each CDR3 is given with its conserved first and last residue. D genes are given only for firm matches. Only some rows state a clone size, as once, few, many or a class for expanded clones.

v_call	j_call	clone_size	d_call	cdr3_nt	cdr3_aa
TRBV10-3	TRBJ1-1	few	TRBD1	TGTGCCATCAGTGAATCCGGACAGGGGGTTGAAGCTTTCTTT	CAISESGQGVEAFF
TRBV10-3	TRBJ1-5	-	-	TGTGCCATCAGTGAAGTAACAGGATCTCAGCCCCAGCATTTT	CAISEVTGSQPQHF
TRBV5-1	TRBJ2-5	many	-	TGCGCCAGCAGCCCACAACCAGGGATAGAGACCCAGTACTTC	CASSPQPGIETQYF
TRBV29-1	TRBJ1-1	many	-	TGCAGCGTTGAAAGCCCTCCGGGGGTGAAAACTGAAGCTTTCTTT	CSVESPPGVKTEAFF
TRBV19	TRBJ2-3	many	TRBD2	TGTGCCAGTAGCCCCTGGGGCGCGGGAGTTACACCTAGCACAGATACGCAGTATTTT	CASSPWGAGVTPSTDTQYF
TRBV5-6	TRBJ1-1	-	TRBD1	TGTGCCAGCAGCTTCGGGACAGGGGGGACATTAGCTTTCTTT	CASSFGTGGTLAFF
TRBV20-1	TRBJ2-1	many	TRBD2	TGCAGTGCTAGAGGGGGGATAGCGGGAGACGCTATTGAGCAGTTCTTC	CSARGGIAGDAIEQFF
TRBV6-1	TRBJ1-6	few	-	TGTGCCAGCAAAACCGGACAAAATTCACCCCTCCACTTT	CASKTGQNSPLHF
TRBV12-3/TRBV12-4	TRBJ1-1	many	TRBD1	TGTGCCAGCGGCCGGGACAGGGCCGAGAACACTGAAGCTTTCTTT	CASGRDRAENTEAFF
TRBV16	TRBJ2-7	many	TRBD2	TGTGCCAGCAGCCACACTAGCGGGAAAAGCTCCTACGAGCAGTACTTC	CASSHTSGKSSYEQYF
TRBV6-1	TRBJ1-1	many	-	TGTGCCAGCAGTGACAGGATGAACACTGAAGCTTTCTTT	CASSDRMNTEAFF
TRBV29-1	TRBJ2-1	many	-	TGCAGCGTTTTGGGGTGGTCGGGGCTCAACAATGAGCAGTTCTTC	CSVLGWSGLNNEQFF
TRBV5-5	TRBJ1-2	-	-	TGTGCCAGCAGCCCACCCCGGTATGGCTACACCTTC	CASSPPRYGYTF
TRBV18	TRBJ2-3	many	-	TGTGCCAGCTCACCGCGAGCCGGACTTAGCACAGATACGCAGTATTTT	CASSPRAGLSTDTQYF
TRBV27	TRBJ1-1	many	-	TGTGCCAGCAGTTTAAGAGGGGCAAATCGTGGGGAAGCTTTCTTT	CASSLRGANRGEAFF
TRBV27	TRBJ2-1	few	-	TGTGCCAGCAGTTTAAGAGGGGCCGGGAATGAGCAGTTCTTC	CASSLRGAGNEQFF
TRBV24-1	TRBJ1-2	few	-	TGTGCCACCAGTGAGCAGGGAACGGGAGGCTATGGCTACACCTTC	CATSEQGTGGYGYTF
TRBV6-1	TRBJ1-5	-	-	TGTGCCAGCAGTGACACCGCCCGGGGTCAGCCCCAGCATTTT	CASSDTARGQPQHF
TRBV7-3	TRBJ2-6	many	-	TGTGCCAGCAGCTTAAAAGCTATGGGGACCTCTGGGGCCAACGTCCTGACTTTC	CASSLKAMGTSGANVLTF
TRBV12-3/TRBV12-4	TRBJ1-2	many	-	TGTGCCAGCAGTTTAGTGGAGGGCCTCTATGGCTACACCTTC	CASSLVEGLYGYTF